Shown below are 14 T cell receptor beta chains from a single sample sequenced in a study of PD-L1 blockade in urothelial cancer. Sequencing used immunoSEQ multiplex PCR; TCRdb keeps in-frame clones, though not all of them. Of roughly 120,000 clones in the sample, 84% were seen once. This sample's time point: pretreatment peripheral blood. The specimen comprised PBMCs, sampled around atezolizumab (anti-PD-L1) treatment. The receptors here all came from a man over 45 with urothelial cancer.

This rearrangement joins TRBV28 to TRBJ2-7, with D possibly TRBD2 on 5 matching bases. V was trimmed by 6 bases and J by 2 bases, leaving 11 bases between them. The CDR3 totals 13 residues. The germline CDR1 and CDR2 sequences are MDHEN and SYDVKM. In nucleotides, the CDR3 is TGTGCCAGCAGCCCTGAGGGCCCCTACGAGCAGTACTTC. Its protein product is CASSPEGPYEQYF.

The CDR3: CASSLLAGRLNEQYF. The DNA of the CDR3 is TGCGCCAGCAGCTTGCTTGCGGGAAGACTAAACGAGCAGTACTTC. The chain joins TRBV5-1 to TRBJ2-7; D is perhaps TRBD2 (6 bases). Trimming took 1 base from V and 5 from J, leaving 16 bases between them. The CDR3 is 15 residues long. Germline V gene lookup returns CDR1 SGHRS and CDR2 YFSETQ.

The chain is built from TRBV9 and TRBJ2-5, with 9 positions matching TRBD1. The CDR3 is 15 residues long. Germline CDR1 and CDR2: SGDLS and YYNGEE. With V trimmed by 4 bases and J by 5 bases, 9 bases remained unmatched. The CDR3 bases are TGTGCCAGCAGCCACAGGACAGGGGAGAAGGAGACCCAGTACTTC. Amino acids: CASSHRTGEKETQYF.

The chain couples TRBV12-5 to TRBJ1-1, with a possible D match to TRBD1 (5 bases). Trimming left V 5 bases short and J 5 bases short, with 12 bases between. CDR1 and CDR2 from the germline V gene are LGHNT and FRNRAP. The CDR3 length is 13 residues. The CDR3 nucleotides are TGTGCTAGTGGTCCAGGGCCCCTAACTGAAGCTTTCTTT. Translated: CASGPGPLTEAFF.

V usage is TRBV2 and J usage is TRBJ1-5, with TRBD1 matching 11 bases. The length of the CDR3 is 15 residues. V shed 6 bases and J 4 bases; nucleotides not matched to a gene: 5. The germline gives CDR1 SNHLY, CDR2 FYNNEI. CDR3 sequence: CASRGQGVWNQPQHF. Written as DNA, the CDR3 is TGTGCCAGCAGGGGACAGGGGGTTTGGAATCAGCCCCAGCATTTT.

The chain links TRBV6-1 to TRBJ1-5, with TRBD1 identical over 10 bases. Germline V CDR1 and CDR2: MNHNS, SASEGT. This CDR3 spans 15 amino acids. After removal of 6 bases from V and 5 bases from J, the junction contained 7 bases not matched to a gene. The CDR3 bases are TGTGCCAGCAGGAGACAGGGGGCGGTTGATCAGCCCCAGCATTTT. It is translated as CASRRQGAVDQPQHF.

The chain carries TRBV28 and TRBJ2-7; 10 bases are a match to TRBD2. V was pared by 6 bases and J by 3 bases, with 5 bases of the junction left unmatched. Germline V lookup: CDR1 MDHEN, CDR2 SYDVKM. The CDR3 length is 14 residues. CDR3 residues: CASRELAGFYEQYF. The CDR3 coding sequence is TGTGCCAGCAGGGAACTAGCGGGGTTCTACGAGCAGTACTTC.

The chain links TRBV30 to TRBJ2-7; no clear D gene. Trimming removed 7 bases from V and 4 bases from J, with 11 bases in between. Germline lookup yields CDR1 GTSNPN and CDR2 SVGIG (reference sequence). The length of the CDR3 is 11 residues. CDR3 loop: CASKLLYEQYF. In DNA form, the CDR3 reads TGTGCCTCAAAATTACTTTACGAGCAGTACTTC.

The gene calls are TRBV27 and TRBJ1-2, with D possibly matching TRBD1 (5 bases). Germline CDR1 reads MNHEY; CDR2 reads SMNVEV (reference sequence). Trimming left V 2 bases short and J 6 bases short, with 7 bases between. This CDR3 comprises 12 residues. The CDR3 here is CASSLTGDGYTF. The CDR3 nucleotides read TGTGCCAGCAGTTTAACGGGGGATGGCTACACCTTC.

This chain uses TRBV19 with TRBJ2-1; D is unclear. Trimming pared 3 bases from V and 6 bases from J, leaving 12 bases between. Germline CDR1 is LNHDA and CDR2 is SQIVND (reference sequence). This CDR3 has 14 residues. The CDR3 DNA reads TGTGCCAGTAGTATGAATATGGAGTCCAATGAGCAGTTCTTC. Protein product: CASSMNMESNEQFF.

The rearrangement joins TRBV28 to TRBJ2-3, with D possibly matching TRBD1 (6 bases). CDR1 MDHEN and CDR2 SYDVKM come from the germline V gene. The CDR3 covers 13 residues. V shed 8 bases and J shed 5 bases, with 14 bases lying between them. This chain's CDR3 is CASGRQGRDTQYF. CDR3 DNA: TGTGCCAGCGGCCGGCAGGGGAGAGATACGCAGTATTTT.

The J gene is TRBJ2-5, the V gene TRBV21-1; TRBD1, the table's D call, was not compared with the DNA. TRBV21-1 is tagged as a pseudogene. The CDR3 consists of 14 residues. This CDR3 reads CASSKEGTGETQYF. CDR3 bases: TGTGCCAGCAGCAAAGAAGGGACAGGGGAGACCCAGTACTTC.

The chain uses TRBV28 and TRBJ1-1, with D maybe TRBD1 (6 bases). The germline V gene has CDR1 MDHEN and CDR2 SYDVKM. The V end lost 6 bases, the J end lost 1 base, and 15 bases lay between the germline ends. The CDR3 spans 15 residues. This CDR3 reads CASSSGTSGNTEAFF. The CDR3 DNA reads as TGTGCCAGCAGCTCAGGGACATCGGGGAACACTGAAGCTTTCTTT.

This clone was recorded a few times. The rearrangement uses TRBV27 and TRBJ2-2; no clear D. Germline values: CDR1 MNHEY, CDR2 SMNVEV (reference sequence). The V end lost 5 bases, the J end lost 0 bases, and 7 bases lay between the germline ends. CDR3 size: 14 residues. The CDR3 loop is CASSHGSNTGELFF. DNA for the CDR3: TGTGCCAGCAGTCACGGGTCGAACACCGGGGAGCTGTTTTTT.